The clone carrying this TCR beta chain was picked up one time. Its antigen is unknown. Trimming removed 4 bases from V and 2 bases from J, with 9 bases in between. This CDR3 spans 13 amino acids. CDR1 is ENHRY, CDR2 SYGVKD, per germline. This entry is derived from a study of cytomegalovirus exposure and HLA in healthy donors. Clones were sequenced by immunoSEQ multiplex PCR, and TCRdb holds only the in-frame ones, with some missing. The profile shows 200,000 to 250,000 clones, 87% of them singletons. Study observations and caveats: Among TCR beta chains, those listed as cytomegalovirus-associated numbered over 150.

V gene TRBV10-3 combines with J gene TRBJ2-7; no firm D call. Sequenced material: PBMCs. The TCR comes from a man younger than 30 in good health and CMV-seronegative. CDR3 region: CAISGGTTYEQYF. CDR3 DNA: TGTGCCATCAGTGGCGGAACTACCTACGAGCAGTACTTC.